The rows below give T cell receptor beta chains drawn from one sample of a study of patients and donors after allogeneic stem cell transplantation. TCRdb passed the RT-PCR reads through MiXCR, listing each CDR3 protein once. The table includes roughly 960,000 distinct CDR3 sequences, 15% to 20% detected once. What was sequenced was blood, either unsorted or a sorted T cell fraction (not recorded which). The receptors here all came from a human donor who was either an allogeneic HSCT recipient or a stem cell or donor lymphocyte infusion donor (not recorded which). It is not recorded whose cells these are; they may come from a transplant donor. Each CDR3 is given with its conserved first and last residue. The D gene is left open where the match is weak. Rows may omit the clone size; those that give it use once, few, many or a size class.

TRBJ2-3 | - | TRBV12-3/TRBV12-4 | - | CASNYKAPIADTQYF | TGTGCCAGCAACTACAAGGCCCCAATAGCCGATACGCAGTATTTT
TRBJ2-2 | TRBD1 | TRBV4-3 | - | CASSRVGQGKAGELFF | TGCGCCAGCAGCCGGGTTGGACAGGGAAAGGCCGGGGAGCTGTTTTTT
TRBJ2-5 | - | TRBV7-2 | many | CASSLFKETQYF | TGTGCCAGCAGCTTATTTAAAGAGACCCAGTACTTC
TRBJ1-5 | - | TRBV5-1 | few | CASSTRPEQPQHF | TGCGCCAGCAGCACCCGCCCAGAGCAGCCCCAGCATTTT
TRBJ2-7 | - | TRBV20-1 | - | CSARDREVVYEQYF | TGCAGTGCTAGAGATCGAGAAGTGGTCTACGAGCAGTACTTC
TRBJ2-5 | TRBD2 | TRBV6-1 | - | CASSRGVSGRGGETQYF | TGTGCCAGCAGTCGCGGAGTTAGCGGGAGAGGAGGAGAGACCCAGTACTTC
TRBJ1-4 | - | TRBV4-3 | few | CASSLWGSGDLDEKLFF | TGCGCCAGCAGCCTATGGGGGTCCGGCGACCTTGATGAAAAACTGTTTTTT
TRBJ1-3 | - | TRBV15 | - | CATSSDRGPSVGNTIYF | TGTGCCACCAGCAGTGATCGGGGACCATCGGTTGGAAACACCATATATTTT
TRBJ2-1 | - | TRBV30 | - | CAWLGGEPYNEQFF | TGTGCCTGGCTAGGGGGGGAGCCATACAATGAGCAGTTCTTC
TRBJ1-2 | - | TRBV29-1 | few | CSVLRGVDGYTF | TGCAGCGTGCTGCGGGGGGTGGATGGCTACACCTTC
TRBJ1-6 | TRBD1 | TRBV27 | - | CASIRGSRGPREISPLHF | TGTGCCAGCATTAGGGGTTCTAGGGGGCCTCGAGAAATTTCACCCCTCCACTTT
TRBJ2-5 | - | TRBV5-6 | few | CASSLRQWNQETQYF | TGTGCCAGCAGCTTGAGGCAGTGGAACCAAGAGACCCAGTACTTC
TRBJ1-1 | - | TRBV5-1 | few | CASSLKVAPAGNTEAFF | TGCGCCAGCAGCTTGAAAGTCGCTCCGGCGGGGAACACTGAAGCTTTCTTT
TRBJ1-1 | - | TRBV19 | few | CASSITAFGPTEAFF | TGTGCCAGTAGTATAACAGCTTTCGGGCCCACTGAAGCTTTCTTT
TRBJ1-2 | - | TRBV12-3/TRBV12-4 | - | CASSSNPGPTSDTF | TGTGCCAGCAGTTCAAACCCGGGCCCCACATCAGACACCTTC
TRBJ2-1 | - | TRBV5-1 | few | CASSGPKGNEQFF | TGCGCCAGCAGCGGGCCCAAAGGCAATGAGCAGTTCTTC
TRBJ2-2 | - | TRBV3-1 | - | CASSQDGSVTGELFF | TGTGCCAGCAGCCAGGACGGGAGTGTTACCGGGGAGCTGTTTTTT
TRBJ2-3 | - | TRBV29-1 | few | CSHRFKGNTDTQYF | TGCAGCCATCGGTTTAAAGGGAACACAGATACGCAGTATTTT
TRBJ2-1 | TRBD2 | TRBV27 | few | CASSSLTSASRIF | TGTGCCAGCAGTTCCTTGACTAGCGCCTCCAGGATCTTC
TRBJ1-2 | TRBD1 | TRBV2 | - | CASSQGRGQFYGYTF | TGTGCCAGCAGTCAGGGCAGGGGGCAATTTTATGGCTACACCTTC
TRBJ2-3 | - | TRBV11-1 | - | CASSLTGRGLDTQYF | TGTGCCAGCAGCTTAACTGGGCGCGGGTTAGATACGCAGTATTTT
TRBJ1-5 | - | TRBV20-1 | - | CSASRTEGNQPQHF | TGCAGTGCTAGCCGAACGGAGGGGAATCAGCCCCAGCATTTT
TRBJ2-2 | TRBD2 | TRBV24-1 | - | CATSDWLAGGRGTGELFF | TGTGCCACCAGTGATTGGCTAGCGGGAGGGCGAGGCACCGGGGAGCTGTTTTTT
TRBJ2-3 | - | TRBV20-1 | few | CSARDQLADGTDTQYF | TGCAGTGCTAGAGACCAACTCGCTGATGGCACAGATACGCAGTATTTT
TRBJ1-4 | - | TRBV6-2/TRBV6-3 | - | CASRSYRLLTEKLFF | TGTGCCAGCAGATCCTACAGGCTCCTTACGGAAAAACTGTTTTTT
TRBJ2-7 | - | TRBV24-1 | - | CATSDGLTYEQYF | TGTGCCACCAGTGATGGGCTGACCTACGAGCAGTACTTC
TRBJ2-3 | - | TRBV20-1 | - | CSASPRGRNTQYF | TGCAGTGCTTCCCCGCGGGGTAGGAATACGCAGTATTTT
TRBJ2-6 | - | TRBV3-1 | many | CASSQDPGANVLTF | TGTGCCAGCAGCCAAGACCCAGGGGCCAACGTCCTGACTTTC
TRBJ1-3 | - | TRBV20-1 | few | CSASRGQQSGNTIYF | TGCAGTGCTAGTCGAGGACAGCAGTCTGGAAACACCATATATTTT
TRBJ1-3 | TRBD1 | TRBV6-1 | - | CASSPRQGATIYF | TGTGCCAGCAGTCCAAGACAGGGAGCCACCATATATTTT
TRBJ1-1 | - | TRBV6-1 | - | CASSAGGGPTAEAFF | TGTGCCAGCAGTGCCGGTGGTGGGCCTACGGCTGAAGCTTTCTTT
TRBJ2-3 | TRBD2 | TRBV11-2 | few | CASSGRLAGGTDTQYF | TGTGCCAGCAGCGGCCGACTAGCGGGAGGCACAGATACGCAGTATTTT
TRBJ2-2 | - | TRBV25-1 | many | CASRSQGNTGELFF | TGTGCCAGCAGGTCACAGGGTAACACCGGGGAGCTGTTTTTT
TRBJ1-1 | - | TRBV2 | few | CASSDYRPRDTEAFF | TGTGCCAGCAGTGATTATAGACCCAGGGACACTGAAGCTTTCTTT
TRBJ2-7 | - | TRBV2 | - | CASSEAVRLGSEQYF | TGTGCCAGCAGTGAAGCGGTAAGATTGGGCAGCGAGCAGTACTTC
TRBJ2-2 | - | TRBV20-1 | few | CSAAAEGRWDTGELFF | TGCAGTGCTGCCGCAGAGGGACGATGGGACACCGGGGAGCTGTTTTTT
TRBJ2-5 | - | TRBV18 | many | CASSWETQYF | TGTGCCAGCAGTTGGGAGACCCAGTACTTC
TRBJ2-2 | - | TRBV10-3 | few | CAISEPQWRDTGELFF | TGTGCCATCAGTGAGCCACAGTGGAGGGACACCGGGGAGCTGTTTTTT
TRBJ2-7 | - | TRBV5-1 | - | CASSLAQFGSTYEQYF | TGCGCCAGCAGCTTGGCCCAATTCGGCTCTACTTACGAGCAGTACTTC
TRBJ2-1 | TRBD2 | TRBV3-1 | few | CASSQDSGGQSYNEQFF | TGTGCCAGCAGCCAAGATTCGGGGGGGCAATCCTACAATGAGCAGTTCTTC
TRBJ1-2 | - | TRBV20-1 | many | CSAGRDKEFTF | TGCAGTGCCGGAAGGGACAAAGAATTCACCTTC
TRBJ1-2 | - | TRBV4-2 | few | CASSQDPGRYGYTF | TGTGCCAGCAGCCAAGATCCTGGGCGGTATGGCTACACCTTC
TRBJ1-5 | - | TRBV12-3/TRBV12-4 | many | CASSLDLTGTSNQPQHF | TGTGCCAGCAGTTTGGACCTCACAGGCACGAGCAATCAGCCCCAGCATTTT
TRBJ2-7 | - | TRBV2 | few | CASSDPGGRSYEQYF | TGTGCCAGCAGTGACCCTGGCGGACGCTCCTACGAGCAGTACTTC
TRBJ2-2 | - | TRBV4-1 | - | CASSQPTATGELFF | TGCGCCAGCAGCCAACCCACCGCGACCGGGGAGCTGTTTTTT
TRBJ1-6 | - | TRBV6-2/TRBV6-3 | few | CASSYGGEFEPPEGSPLHF | TGTGCCAGCAGTTACGGGGGGGAGTTTGAGCCTCCCGAAGGTTCACCCCTCCACTTT
TRBJ2-2 | TRBD2 | TRBV10-3 | - | CAIRAGTGGNTGELFF | TGTGCCATCAGGGCCGGGACGGGGGGGAACACCGGGGAGCTGTTTTTT
TRBJ2-5 | TRBD1 | TRBV6-1 | - | CASSAGTVETQYF | TGTGCCAGCAGTGCGGGGACAGTGGAGACCCAGTACTTC
TRBJ1-6 | - | TRBV12-3/TRBV12-4 | few | CASRQDGGSPLHF | TGTGCCAGCAGACAGGACGGTGGTTCACCCCTCCACTTT
TRBJ2-3 | TRBD2 | TRBV12-3/TRBV12-4 | - | CASSPTGTSGVDTQYF | TGTGCCAGCAGCCCCACCGGGACTAGCGGGGTGGATACGCAGTATTTT
TRBJ2-7 | TRBD2 | TRBV5-1 | - | CASSMGLAGGPYEQYF | TGCGCCAGCAGCATGGGACTAGCGGGAGGACCCTACGAGCAGTACTTC
TRBJ1-5 | TRBD1 | TRBV6-4 | - | CASKSGTGGVGDQPQHF | TGTGCCAGCAAATCCGGGACAGGGGGAGTAGGGGATCAGCCCCAGCATTTT
TRBJ2-7 | - | TRBV2 | few | CASGDPGRTTYEQYF | TGTGCCAGCGGCGATCCGGGACGGACAACCTACGAGCAGTACTTC
TRBJ2-7 | - | TRBV7-9 | few | CASSFPTVLSYEQYF | TGTGCCAGCAGCTTTCCGACAGTGCTCTCCTACGAGCAGTACTTC
TRBJ1-5 | TRBD1 | TRBV2 | - | CASSKQGQGKQPQHF | TGTGCCAGCAGTAAACAAGGACAGGGGAAGCAGCCCCAGCATTTT
TRBJ2-5 | - | TRBV7-2 | - | CASTPTAPVGETQYF | TGTGCCAGCACCCCCACAGCCCCGGTAGGGGAGACCCAGTACTTC